Listed below are T cell receptor beta chains from one sample, sequenced in a study of CD8+CD57+ T cells in acquired aplastic anemia. MiXCR was run by TCRdb on the reads, yielding one entry per CDR3 protein. The sample records about 80,000 distinct CDR3 sequences, about 45% being singletons. The sequencing sample was made of sorted CD4+, CD8+, or CD8+CD57+ T cells (not recorded which) from PBMCs. The receptor set was obtained from a human donor in good health, serving as a control. Both conserved end residues are part of each CDR3. The order of the fields is CDR3 protein, CDR3 DNA, D gene, J gene, clone size, V gene. D genes are given only for firm matches. Clone size is shown for a subset of rows, as once, few, many or a class of expanded clone.

CDR3 protein: CATSRDGTGEDEQFF
CDR3 DNA: TGTGCCACCAGCAGAGATGGGACAGGGGAGGATGAGCAGTTCTTC
D gene: TRBD1
J gene: TRBJ2-1
clone size: NA
V gene: TRBV15

CDR3 protein: CASSSPRLQGMNTGELFF
CDR3 DNA: TGTGCCAGCAGTTCCCCCAGACTGCAGGGAATGAACACCGGGGAGCTGTTTTTT
D gene: NA
J gene: TRBJ2-2
clone size: few
V gene: TRBV12-3/TRBV12-4

CDR3 protein: CATSEGGQRNTDTQYF
CDR3 DNA: TGTGCCACCAGTGAGGGAGGACAGAGGAACACAGATACGCAGTATTTT
D gene: NA
J gene: TRBJ2-3
clone size: once
V gene: TRBV10-3

CDR3 protein: CASSPPSYNEQFF
CDR3 DNA: TGTGCCAGCTCACCCCCGAGCTACAATGAGCAGTTCTTC
D gene: NA
J gene: TRBJ2-1
clone size: few
V gene: TRBV18

CDR3 protein: CASSLGMRDSPLHF
CDR3 DNA: TGTGCCAGCAGCTTGGGGATGAGGGATTCACCCCTCCACTTT
D gene: NA
J gene: TRBJ1-6
clone size: NA
V gene: TRBV7-3

CDR3 protein: CASSQPGTANTEAFF
CDR3 DNA: TGTGCCAGCAGCCAACCCGGGACAGCGAACACTGAAGCTTTCTTT
D gene: TRBD1
J gene: TRBJ1-1
clone size: many
V gene: TRBV16

CDR3 protein: CSARDVSQEHEQYF
CDR3 DNA: TGCAGTGCTAGGGACGTCTCACAGGAGCACGAGCAGTACTTC
D gene: NA
J gene: TRBJ2-7
clone size: many
V gene: TRBV20-1

CDR3 protein: CASSILAGLAYNEQFF
CDR3 DNA: TGTGCCAGCAGCATACTAGCGGGGCTTGCCTACAATGAGCAGTTCTTC
D gene: TRBD2
J gene: TRBJ2-1
clone size: NA
V gene: TRBV9

CDR3 protein: CASSQESTDYNEQFF
CDR3 DNA: TGTGCCAGCAGCCAAGAATCGACTGACTACAATGAGCAGTTCTTC
D gene: NA
J gene: TRBJ2-1
clone size: NA
V gene: TRBV3-1

CDR3 protein: CATGYGQGGYEQYF
CDR3 DNA: TGTGCCACTGGGTACGGGCAGGGAGGCTACGAGCAGTACTTC
D gene: NA
J gene: TRBJ2-7
clone size: few
V gene: TRBV10-3

CDR3 protein: CASGMRTRDSVGEKLFF
CDR3 DNA: TGTGCCAGCGGAATGAGGACCCGGGACAGTGTTGGCGAAAAACTGTTTTTT
D gene: TRBD1
J gene: TRBJ1-4
clone size: NA
V gene: TRBV2

CDR3 protein: CASSALGGNTIYF
CDR3 DNA: TGTGCCAGCAGCGCCTTAGGGGGGAACACCATATATTTT
D gene: NA
J gene: TRBJ1-3
clone size: NA
V gene: TRBV7-2

CDR3 protein: CASSHVNTEAFF
CDR3 DNA: TGTGCCAGTAGTCACGTGAACACTGAAGCTTTCTTT
D gene: NA
J gene: TRBJ1-1
clone size: NA
V gene: TRBV19

CDR3 protein: CAASGDRGTGTQYF
CDR3 DNA: TGTGCCGCCAGTGGGGACAGGGGCACAGGTACGCAGTATTTT
D gene: TRBD1
J gene: TRBJ2-3
clone size: NA
V gene: TRBV24-1

CDR3 protein: CSVVTSNEQFF
CDR3 DNA: TGCAGCGTGGTCACTTCCAATGAGCAGTTCTTC
D gene: NA
J gene: TRBJ2-1
clone size: many
V gene: TRBV29-1

CDR3 protein: CASSPSGQPGYEQYF
CDR3 DNA: TGTGCCAGCAGCCCGTCGGGACAACCCGGCTACGAGCAGTACTTC
D gene: NA
J gene: TRBJ2-7
clone size: many
V gene: TRBV9

CDR3 protein: CASSLAPGDSSYEQYF
CDR3 DNA: TGTGCCAGCAGTTTAGCACCGGGGGACAGCTCCTACGAGCAGTACTTC
D gene: NA
J gene: TRBJ2-7
clone size: few
V gene: TRBV27

CDR3 protein: CSFSFTDTQYF
CDR3 DNA: TGCAGCTTTTCCTTTACAGATACGCAGTATTTT
D gene: NA
J gene: TRBJ2-3
clone size: NA
V gene: TRBV29-1

CDR3 protein: CATSDSGTGGADTQYF
CDR3 DNA: TGTGCCACCAGTGATTCCGGGACAGGGGGCGCAGATACGCAGTATTTT
D gene: TRBD1
J gene: TRBJ2-3
clone size: NA
V gene: TRBV24-1

CDR3 protein: CSARDSRDRVLETQYF
CDR3 DNA: TGCAGTGCTAGAGATTCGCGGGACCGCGTTTTAGAGACCCAGTACTTC
D gene: NA
J gene: TRBJ2-5
clone size: NA
V gene: TRBV20-1

CDR3 protein: CSVETKGTGGKSSYEQYF
CDR3 DNA: TGCAGCGTTGAGACGAAAGGAACAGGGGGGAAAAGTTCCTACGAGCAGTACTTC
D gene: TRBD1
J gene: TRBJ2-7
clone size: NA
V gene: TRBV29-1

CDR3 protein: CAWSPASGNTIYF
CDR3 DNA: TGTGCCTGGAGTCCGGCGTCTGGAAACACCATATATTTT
D gene: NA
J gene: TRBJ1-3
clone size: NA
V gene: TRBV30

CDR3 protein: CASNAGWGGAGYTF
CDR3 DNA: TGTGCCAGCAACGCCGGATGGGGGGGGGCTGGCTACACCTTC
D gene: NA
J gene: TRBJ1-2
clone size: few
V gene: TRBV25-1

CDR3 protein: CASRRDFNSPLHF
CDR3 DNA: TGTGCCAGCAGACGGGACTTCAATTCACCCCTCCACTTT
D gene: NA
J gene: TRBJ1-6
clone size: NA
V gene: TRBV6-4

CDR3 protein: CASGPRDRNTEAFF
CDR3 DNA: TGTGCCAGCGGACCCCGGGACAGGAACACTGAAGCTTTCTTT
D gene: TRBD1
J gene: TRBJ1-1
clone size: NA
V gene: TRBV2

CDR3 protein: CASGVGSMNTEAFF
CDR3 DNA: TGTGCCAGTGGAGTTGGGAGTATGAACACTGAAGCTTTCTTT
D gene: NA
J gene: TRBJ1-1
clone size: few
V gene: TRBV6-1

CDR3 protein: CASSLYGASGNTIYF
CDR3 DNA: TGTGCCAGCAGCTTGTACGGCGCCTCTGGAAACACCATATATTTT
D gene: NA
J gene: TRBJ1-3
clone size: NA
V gene: TRBV7-2

CDR3 protein: CASSFIRVTTNTEAFF
CDR3 DNA: TGTGCCAGCAGCTTTATCCGGGTAACTACGAACACTGAAGCTTTCTTT
D gene: NA
J gene: TRBJ1-1
clone size: many
V gene: TRBV2

CDR3 protein: CAGSYPSGSSTDTQYF
CDR3 DNA: TGTGCCGGCAGCTACCCTAGCGGTTCTAGCACAGATACGCAGTATTTT
D gene: TRBD2
J gene: TRBJ2-3
clone size: few
V gene: TRBV25-1

CDR3 protein: CSVGTSLEQYF
CDR3 DNA: TGCAGCGTTGGAACCTCCCTGGAGCAGTACTTC
D gene: NA
J gene: TRBJ2-7
clone size: NA
V gene: TRBV29-1

CDR3 protein: CSVEKVNTEAFF
CDR3 DNA: TGCAGCGTTGAAAAGGTGAACACTGAAGCTTTCTTT
D gene: NA
J gene: TRBJ1-1
clone size: NA
V gene: TRBV29-1

CDR3 protein: CASSGPGLAGGETQYF
CDR3 DNA: TGCGCCAGCAGTGGACCGGGACTAGCGGGAGGAGAGACCCAGTACTTC
D gene: TRBD2
J gene: TRBJ2-5
clone size: NA
V gene: TRBV10-1

CDR3 protein: CATSSLGQAYEQYF
CDR3 DNA: TGTGCCACCAGCAGCTTGGGTCAAGCCTACGAGCAGTACTTC
D gene: NA
J gene: TRBJ2-7
clone size: NA
V gene: TRBV15

CDR3 protein: CATSRELLGGSHEQYF
CDR3 DNA: TGTGCCACCAGCAGAGAGCTTCTCGGGGGATCCCACGAGCAGTACTTC
D gene: NA
J gene: TRBJ2-7
clone size: once
V gene: TRBV15

CDR3 protein: CASSQAGGYTF
CDR3 DNA: TGTGCCAGCAGCCAAGCGGGGGGCTACACCTTC
D gene: NA
J gene: TRBJ1-2
clone size: NA
V gene: TRBV14

CDR3 protein: CASSGQEQYF
CDR3 DNA: TGTGCCAGCAGCGGACAGGAGCAGTACTTC
D gene: NA
J gene: TRBJ2-7
clone size: few
V gene: TRBV2

CDR3 protein: CASSIRDSEYEQYF
CDR3 DNA: TGCGCCAGCAGCATTCGGGACAGTGAATACGAGCAGTACTTC
D gene: TRBD1
J gene: TRBJ2-7
clone size: many
V gene: TRBV4-1

CDR3 protein: CASSLTGSNQPQHF
CDR3 DNA: TGTGCCAGCTCACTGACGGGAAGCAATCAGCCCCAGCATTTT
D gene: NA
J gene: TRBJ1-5
clone size: NA
V gene: TRBV18

CDR3 protein: CASSQDPGRGEQYF
CDR3 DNA: TGCGCCAGCAGCCAAGATCCGGGGAGGGGCGAGCAGTACTTC
D gene: TRBD2
J gene: TRBJ2-7
clone size: few
V gene: TRBV4-3

CDR3 protein: CASSFPPISYNEQYF
CDR3 DNA: TGTGCCAGCAGCTTTCCCCCAATTTCCTACAATGAGCAGTACTTC
D gene: NA
J gene: TRBJ2-7
clone size: NA
V gene: TRBV7-2

CDR3 protein: CSASTSSLYSYEQYF
CDR3 DNA: TGCAGTGCTTCGACTAGCTCCCTCTATTCCTACGAGCAGTACTTC
D gene: TRBD2
J gene: TRBJ2-7
clone size: NA
V gene: TRBV20-1

CDR3 protein: CAKRGPRLNYGYTF
CDR3 DNA: TGTGCGAAACGCGGACCGCGCCTTAACTATGGCTACACCTTC
D gene: NA
J gene: TRBJ1-2
clone size: many
V gene: TRBV6-1

CDR3 protein: CASSPRPPNEQFF
CDR3 DNA: TGTGCCAGCAGCCCACGTCCACCAAATGAGCAGTTCTTC
D gene: NA
J gene: TRBJ2-1
clone size: many
V gene: TRBV9

CDR3 protein: CASSVAGTQEQYF
CDR3 DNA: TGCGCCAGCAGCGTAGCCGGGACCCAGGAGCAGTACTTC
D gene: NA
J gene: TRBJ2-7
clone size: NA
V gene: TRBV10-1

CDR3 protein: CSVGRMNTEAFF
CDR3 DNA: TGCAGCGTGGGACGGATGAACACTGAAGCTTTCTTT
D gene: NA
J gene: TRBJ1-1
clone size: few
V gene: TRBV29-1

CDR3 protein: CASSYSAGAGELFF
CDR3 DNA: TGTGCCAGCAGTTACTCGGCGGGGGCCGGGGAGCTGTTTTTT
D gene: TRBD2
J gene: TRBJ2-2
clone size: few
V gene: TRBV6-5

CDR3 protein: CATGTQNWYQETQYF
CDR3 DNA: TGTGCCACCGGGACGCAGAATTGGTACCAAGAGACCCAGTACTTC
D gene: NA
J gene: TRBJ2-5
clone size: many
V gene: TRBV24-1

CDR3 protein: CSAITGERYEQYF
CDR3 DNA: TGCAGTGCTATTACAGGGGAGCGCTACGAGCAGTACTTC
D gene: TRBD1
J gene: TRBJ2-7
clone size: many
V gene: TRBV20-1

CDR3 protein: CAISERREFYEQYF
CDR3 DNA: TGTGCCATCAGTGAACGCAGGGAATTCTACGAGCAGTACTTC
D gene: NA
J gene: TRBJ2-7
clone size: many
V gene: TRBV10-3

CDR3 protein: CASSLSENEQFF
CDR3 DNA: TGTGCCAGCAGCTTATCGGAGAACGAGCAGTTCTTC
D gene: NA
J gene: TRBJ2-1
clone size: many
V gene: TRBV7-9

CDR3 protein: CASRLQGNGYTF
CDR3 DNA: TGTGCCAGTCGACTTCAGGGGAATGGCTACACCTTC
D gene: NA
J gene: TRBJ1-2
clone size: many
V gene: TRBV19

CDR3 protein: CASGMGSGGLNEQFF
CDR3 DNA: TGTGCCAGCGGGATGGGTAGCGGGGGTCTCAATGAGCAGTTCTTC
D gene: TRBD2
J gene: TRBJ2-1
clone size: NA
V gene: TRBV2

CDR3 protein: CSARVPGGDEQYF
CDR3 DNA: TGCAGTGCTAGGGTCCCAGGTGGCGACGAGCAGTACTTC
D gene: NA
J gene: TRBJ2-7
clone size: many
V gene: TRBV20-1

CDR3 protein: CATSDPRDSQETQYF
CDR3 DNA: TGTGCCACCAGTGATCCCCGGGACAGTCAAGAGACCCAGTACTTC
D gene: TRBD1
J gene: TRBJ2-5
clone size: NA
V gene: TRBV24-1

CDR3 protein: CARAGTTGGEGTEAFF
CDR3 DNA: TGTGCCAGGGCCGGGACCACAGGGGGAGAGGGCACTGAAGCTTTCTTT
D gene: TRBD1
J gene: TRBJ1-1
clone size: NA
V gene: TRBV14

CDR3 protein: CASSHGTGNAAFF
CDR3 DNA: TGCGCCAGCAGCCACGGGACAGGGAACGCCGCTTTCTTT
D gene: TRBD1
J gene: TRBJ1-1
clone size: few
V gene: TRBV5-1